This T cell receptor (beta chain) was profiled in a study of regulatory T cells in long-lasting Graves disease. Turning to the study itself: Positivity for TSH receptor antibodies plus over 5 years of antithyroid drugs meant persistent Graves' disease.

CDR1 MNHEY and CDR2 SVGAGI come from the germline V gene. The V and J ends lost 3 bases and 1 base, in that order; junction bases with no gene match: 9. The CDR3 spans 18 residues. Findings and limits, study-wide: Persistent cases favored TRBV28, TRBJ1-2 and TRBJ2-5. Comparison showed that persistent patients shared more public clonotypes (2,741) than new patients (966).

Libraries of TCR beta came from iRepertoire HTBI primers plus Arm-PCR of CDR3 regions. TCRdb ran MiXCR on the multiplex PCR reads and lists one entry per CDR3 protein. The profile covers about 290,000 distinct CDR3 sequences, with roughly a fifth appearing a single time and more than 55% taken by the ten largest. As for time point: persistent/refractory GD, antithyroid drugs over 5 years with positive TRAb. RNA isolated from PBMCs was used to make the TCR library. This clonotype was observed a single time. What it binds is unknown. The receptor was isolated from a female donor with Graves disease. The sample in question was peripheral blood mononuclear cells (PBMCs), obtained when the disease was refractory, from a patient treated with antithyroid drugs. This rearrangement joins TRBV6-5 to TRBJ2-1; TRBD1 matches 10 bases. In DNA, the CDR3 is TGTGCCAGCAGTTATAGCCGCGGGACAGGGGTGTCCTACAATGAGCAGTTCTTC. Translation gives CASSYSRGTGVSYNEQFF.